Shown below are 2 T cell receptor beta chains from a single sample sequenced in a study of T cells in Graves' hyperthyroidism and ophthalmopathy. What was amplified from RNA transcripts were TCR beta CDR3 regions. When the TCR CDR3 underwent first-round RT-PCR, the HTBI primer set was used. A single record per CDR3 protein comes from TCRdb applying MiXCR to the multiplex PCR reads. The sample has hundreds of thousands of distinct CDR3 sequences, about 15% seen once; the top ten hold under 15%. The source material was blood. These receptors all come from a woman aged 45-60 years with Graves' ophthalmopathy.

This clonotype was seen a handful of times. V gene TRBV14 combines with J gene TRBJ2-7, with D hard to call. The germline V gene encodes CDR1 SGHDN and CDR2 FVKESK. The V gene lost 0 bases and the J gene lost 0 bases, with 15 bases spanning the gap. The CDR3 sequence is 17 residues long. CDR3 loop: CASSQDSGDTYSYEQYF. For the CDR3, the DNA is TGTGCCAGCAGCCAAGACTCGGGTGACACCTACTCCTACGAGCAGTACTTC.

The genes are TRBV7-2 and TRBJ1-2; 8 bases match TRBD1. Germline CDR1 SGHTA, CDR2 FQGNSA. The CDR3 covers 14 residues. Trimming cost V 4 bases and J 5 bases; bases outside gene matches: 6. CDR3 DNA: TGTGCCAGCAGCTCCTGGGACAGGAATTATGGCTACACCTTC. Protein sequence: CASSSWDRNYGYTF.